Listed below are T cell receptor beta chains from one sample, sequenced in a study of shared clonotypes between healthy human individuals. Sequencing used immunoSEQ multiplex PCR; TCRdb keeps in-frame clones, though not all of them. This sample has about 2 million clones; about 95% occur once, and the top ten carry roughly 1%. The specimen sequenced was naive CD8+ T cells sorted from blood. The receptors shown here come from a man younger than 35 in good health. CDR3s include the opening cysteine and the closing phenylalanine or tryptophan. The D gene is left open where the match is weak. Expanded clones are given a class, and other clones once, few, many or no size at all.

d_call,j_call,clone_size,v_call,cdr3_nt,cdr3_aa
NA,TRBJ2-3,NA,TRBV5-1,TGCGCCAGCAGCCCGGAGGGGGGAGAAACAGATACGCAGTATTTT,CASSPEGGETDTQYF
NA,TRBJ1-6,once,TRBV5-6,TGTGCCAGCAGCCCCACAAACGGTTCACCCCTCCACTTT,CASSPTNGSPLHF
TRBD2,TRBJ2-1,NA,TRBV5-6,TGTGCCAGCAGCTTTGGACTAGCGGTACTCCCCTACAATGAGCAGTTCTTC,CASSFGLAVLPYNEQFF
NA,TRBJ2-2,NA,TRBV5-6,TGTGCCAGCAGCGTCCAGGGACCTGTCCACATCGGGGAGCTGTTTTTT,CASSVQGPVHIGELFF
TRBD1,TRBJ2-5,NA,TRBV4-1,TGCGCCAGCAGCCAGGGCAGGGGGCTAGAGACCCAGTACTTC,CASSQGRGLETQYF
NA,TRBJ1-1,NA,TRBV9,TGTGCCAGCAGAGACCTTAGGGGGAAAGCTTTCTTT,CASRDLRGKAFF
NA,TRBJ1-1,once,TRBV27,TGTGCCAGCTCCCCCTGGAGGGATACTGAAGCTTTCTTT,CASSPWRDTEAFF
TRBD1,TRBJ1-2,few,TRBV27,TGTGCCAGCAGATACCGGGACAGGGGGTCCGTTTATGGCTACACCTTC,CASRYRDRGSVYGYTF
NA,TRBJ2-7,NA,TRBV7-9,TGTGCCAGCAGCTTAGGAAGCGCCTACGAGCAGTACTTC,CASSLGSAYEQYF
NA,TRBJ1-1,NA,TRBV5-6,TGTGCCAGCAGCCCGCAGGGACTCGAAACTGAAGCTTTCTTT,CASSPQGLETEAFF
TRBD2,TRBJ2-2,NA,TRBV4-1,TGCGCCAGCAGCCAAGTTGTCCTAGCGGGAGGGTTCACCGGGGAGCTGTTTTTT,CASSQVVLAGGFTGELFF
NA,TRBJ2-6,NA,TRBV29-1,TGCAGCGTTGAGGGGACTGCATACTCTGGGGCCAACGTCCTGACTTTC,CSVEGTAYSGANVLTF
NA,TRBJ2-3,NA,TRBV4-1,TGCGCCAGCAGCCAAGATATGAGAGGTACGCAGTATTTT,CASSQDMRGTQYF
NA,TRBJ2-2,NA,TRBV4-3,TGCGCCAGCAGCCAATGGGGGGCCGGGGAGCTGTTTTTT,CASSQWGAGELFF
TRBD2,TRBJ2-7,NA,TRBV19,TGTGCCAGTAGCCCCCCCCCGGGACTACCAAATTACGAGCAGTACTTC,CASSPPPGLPNYEQYF
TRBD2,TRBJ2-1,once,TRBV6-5,TGTGCCAGCAGTTACAGGCTAGCGGGAGTAAATGAGCAGTTCTTC,CASSYRLAGVNEQFF
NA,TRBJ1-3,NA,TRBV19,TGTGTAACTACTACCATGGGCACCATATATTTT,CVTTTMGTIYF
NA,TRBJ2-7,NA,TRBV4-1,TGCGCCAGCAGCCTCCTCCAATCGGACGGTTACTACGAGCAGTACTTC,CASSLLQSDGYYEQYF
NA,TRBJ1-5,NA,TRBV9,TGTGCCAGCAGCGCGACGCAGGCTCAGCCCCAGCATTTT,CASSATQAQPQHF
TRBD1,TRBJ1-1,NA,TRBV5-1,TGCGCCAGCAGCTTGTGGACAGGGGTAACCACTGAAGCTTTCTTT,CASSLWTGVTTEAFF
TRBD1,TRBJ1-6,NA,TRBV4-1,TGCGCCAGCAGCCACACGACAGGGGGCGATAATTCACCCCTCCACTTT,CASSHTTGGDNSPLHF
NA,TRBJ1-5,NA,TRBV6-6,TGTGCCAGCAGTTACGAGAGACAGAATCAGCCCCAGCATTTT,CASSYERQNQPQHF
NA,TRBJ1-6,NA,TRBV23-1,TGCGCCAGCAGTAAAGGACAGAGGACCATTAATTCACCCCTCCACTTT,CASSKGQRTINSPLHF
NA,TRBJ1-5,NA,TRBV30,TGTGCCTGGAGTGTAGCGGGGGCTGGGGCCCAGCATTTT,CAWSVAGAGAQHF
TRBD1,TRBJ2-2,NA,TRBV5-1,TGCGCCAGCAGCCTGGGACAGGGGTTATCCGGGGAGCTGTTTTTT,CASSLGQGLSGELFF
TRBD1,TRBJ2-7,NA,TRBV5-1,TGCGCCAGCAGCCTAGGACAGGCGAGCTCCTACGAGCAGTACTTC,CASSLGQASSYEQYF
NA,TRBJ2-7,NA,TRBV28,TGTGCCAGCAGCCCCGGCGGGGAGGCCTACGAGCAGTACTTC,CASSPGGEAYEQYF
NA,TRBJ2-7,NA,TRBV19,TGTGCCAGTAGTATAAAAGACAGGCCATCCTCCTACGAGCAGTACTTC,CASSIKDRPSSYEQYF
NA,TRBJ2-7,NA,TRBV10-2,TGCGCCAGCAGTGATCCCTACGAGCAGTACTTC,CASSDPYEQYF
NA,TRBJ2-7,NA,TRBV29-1,TGCAGCGTTGAATGGGCCTCCTACGAGCAGTACTTC,CSVEWASYEQYF
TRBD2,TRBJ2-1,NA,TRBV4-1,TGCGCCAGCAGACGACTAGCGGGGGAATTCAATGAGCAGTTCTTC,CASRRLAGEFNEQFF
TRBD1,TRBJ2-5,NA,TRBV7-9,TGTGCCAGCAGCTTTGGACAGGAGGTCGAAGAGACCCAGTACTTC,CASSFGQEVEETQYF
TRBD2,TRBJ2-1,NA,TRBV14,TGTGCCAGCAGCCAAGATTTCCTAGCGGGAGATGAGCAGTTCTTC,CASSQDFLAGDEQFF
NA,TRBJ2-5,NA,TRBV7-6,TGTGCCAGCAGCCAAAGGGACGGCCAAGAGACCCAGTACTTC,CASSQRDGQETQYF
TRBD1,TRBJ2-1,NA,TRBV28,TGTGCCAGCAGTTCCCAGACAGGGGGAATCCCCTTTGGATACAATGAGCAGTTCTTC,CASSSQTGGIPFGYNEQFF
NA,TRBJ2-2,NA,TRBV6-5,TGTGCCAGCAGTTACTCGACCCAGTTAAACACCGGGGAGCTGTTTTTT,CASSYSTQLNTGELFF
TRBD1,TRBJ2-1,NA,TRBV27,TGTGCCAGCAGTTCCTGGACAGGGGACAATGAGCAGTTCTTC,CASSSWTGDNEQFF
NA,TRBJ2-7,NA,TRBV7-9,TGTGCCAGCAGCTTTCAGGGGAACTCCTACGAGCAGTACTTC,CASSFQGNSYEQYF
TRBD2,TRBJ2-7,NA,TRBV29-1,TGCAGCGTTGATTCTGGGGGGGCCTACGAGCAGTACTTC,CSVDSGGAYEQYF
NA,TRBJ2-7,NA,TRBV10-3,TGTGCCATCAGTGTGAACAGTCGCGAGCAGTACTTC,CAISVNSREQYF
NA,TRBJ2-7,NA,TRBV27,TGTGCCAGCAGATCCCTCTCCTACGAGCAGTACTTC,CASRSLSYEQYF
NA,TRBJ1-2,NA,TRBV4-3,TGCGCCAGCAGCCAAGTATGGGGGTCCCCCGGAGGTTATGGCTACACCTTC,CASSQVWGSPGGYGYTF
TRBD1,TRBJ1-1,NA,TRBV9,TGTGCCAGCAGCGTCACAGGGGGCGTCGATAACACTGAAGCTTTCTTT,CASSVTGGVDNTEAFF
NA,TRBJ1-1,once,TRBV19,TGTGCCAGTAGCGTGGGGGGAGGCACTGAAGCTTTCTTT,CASSVGGGTEAFF
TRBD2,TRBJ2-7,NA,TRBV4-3,TGCGCCAGCAGCCACTGGACTAGCGGGACCTACGAGCAGTACTTC,CASSHWTSGTYEQYF
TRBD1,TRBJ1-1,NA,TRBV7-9,TGTGCCAGCAGCTCACCAGGGGGCACTGAAGCTTTCTTT,CASSSPGGTEAFF
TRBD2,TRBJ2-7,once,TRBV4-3,TGCGCCAGCAGCCAAGAGTCTAGCGGGAGTCACGAGCAGTACTTC,CASSQESSGSHEQYF
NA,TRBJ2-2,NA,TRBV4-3,TGCGCCAGCAGCCAGAGGGGTGGGACCGGGGAGCTGTTTTTT,CASSQRGGTGELFF
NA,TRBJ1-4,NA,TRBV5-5,TGTGCCAGCAGCTCGGACGTTAGGGAAAAACTGTTTTTT,CASSSDVREKLFF
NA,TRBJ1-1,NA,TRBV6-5,TGTGCCAGCAGTTACGACGCTGCGGACAAGGACACTGAAGCTTTCTTT,CASSYDAADKDTEAFF
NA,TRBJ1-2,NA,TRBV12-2,TGTGCAAGTCGCCCGGACAAGACTAACTATGGCTACACCTTC,CASRPDKTNYGYTF
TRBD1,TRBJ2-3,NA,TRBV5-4,TGTGCCAGCAGCCTGGGGACAGTATCAGATACGCAGTATTTT,CASSLGTVSDTQYF
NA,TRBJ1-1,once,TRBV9,TGTGCCAGCAGCGTAGTACAGCACACTGAAGCTTTCTTT,CASSVVQHTEAFF
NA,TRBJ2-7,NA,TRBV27,TGTGCCAGCACCCCCGGCGGGGCCATAGCCGAGCAGTACTTC,CASTPGGAIAEQYF
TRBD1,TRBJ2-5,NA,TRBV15,TGTGCCACCAGCAGTAGACAGGGGCGGGAGACCCAGTACTTC,CATSSRQGRETQYF